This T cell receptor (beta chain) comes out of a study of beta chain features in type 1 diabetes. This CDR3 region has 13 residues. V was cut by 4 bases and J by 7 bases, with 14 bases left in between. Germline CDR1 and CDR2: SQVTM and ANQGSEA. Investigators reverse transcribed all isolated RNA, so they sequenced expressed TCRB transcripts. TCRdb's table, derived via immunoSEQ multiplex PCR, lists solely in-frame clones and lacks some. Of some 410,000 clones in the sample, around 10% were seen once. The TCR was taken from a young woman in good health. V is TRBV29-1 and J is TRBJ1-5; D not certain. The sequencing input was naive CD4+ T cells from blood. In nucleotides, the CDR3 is TGCAGCGTTGGAGGAGGCGTAGGGCAGCCCCAGCATTTT. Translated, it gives CSVGGGVGQPQHF. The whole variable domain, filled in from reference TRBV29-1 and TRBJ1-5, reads SAVISQKPSRDICQRGTSLTIQCQVDSQVTMMFWYRQQPGQSLTLIATANQGSEATYESGFVIDKFPISRPNLTFSTLTVSNMSPEDSSIYLCSVGGGVGQPQHFGDGTRLSIL.